The 9 T cell receptor beta chains presented below share a single source sample, sequenced in a study of cytomegalovirus exposure and HLA in healthy donors. With 60 Vbeta and 13 Jbeta primers, the PCR was carried out. Generated by immunoSEQ multiplex PCR, the TCRdb table keeps only in-frame clones and is missing some. The data show approximately 27,000 clones, approximately 70% seen once. The sample comprised PBMCs. These receptors were obtained from a woman aged 50 to 60 in good health and CMV-seronegative.

V is TRBV29-1 and J is TRBJ2-7; D may be TRBD2 (5 bases). Trimming left V 7 bases short and J 5 bases short, with 21 bases between. The V gene's germline CDR1 is SQVTM and CDR2 ANQGSEA. This CDR3 is 14 amino acids long. CDR3 bases: TGCAGCGCACTAGATTTGGGTGGGGAAGACGAGCAGTACTTC. Translating gives CSALDLGGEDEQYF.

The table lists this clone with a count of one. The chain recombines TRBV15 with TRBJ2-4; possibly TRBD2 for D (5 bases). The CDR3 has 12 residues. Trimming cost V 3 bases and J 8 bases, with 8 bases left between them. Germline values: CDR1 LNHNV, CDR2 YYDKDF (reference sequence). CDR3 DNA sequence: TGTGCCACCAGCAGGATGGAGGACATTCAGTACTTC. Translating it yields CATSRMEDIQYF. Filled out from reference TRBV15 and TRBJ2-4, the complete variable domain reads DAMVIQNPRYQVTQFGKPVTLSCSQTLNHNVMYWYQQKSSQAPKLLFHYYDKDFNNEADTPDNFQSRRPNTSFCFLDIRSPGLGDTAMYLCATSRMEDIQYFGAGTRLSVL.

The chain combines TRBV7-6 with TRBJ2-5; TRBD2 might be the D (5 bases). The CDR3 runs 14 residues. Looked up from germline, CDR1 is SGHVS and CDR2 is FNYEAQ. Deletions cut 5 bases from V and 5 bases from J, with 15 bases between. The CDR3 protein is CASSPTADWETQYF. The CDR3 nucleotides read TGTGCCAGCAGCCCCACAGCGGATTGGGAGACCCAGTACTTC.

This clone was observed once. CDR3 DNA sequence: TGTGCCAGCAGTCGGGACAGTCAAGAGACCCAGTACTTC. This encodes CASSRDSQETQYF. The chain uses TRBV6-1 and TRBJ2-5; 7 bases are shared with TRBD1. CDR1 MNHNS and CDR2 SASEGT come from the germline V gene. The CDR3 sequence is 13 residues long. Germline trimming cut 5 bases from V and 2 bases from J; bases unmatched to any gene: 2.

The J gene is TRBJ1-2, the V gene TRBV29-1; possible D gene TRBD1, 6 bases. Trimming left V 5 bases short and J 7 bases short, with 17 bases between. This CDR3 has 13 amino acids. Germline-derived CDR1 and CDR2 are SQVTM and ANQGSEA. In nucleotides, the CDR3 is TGCAGCGTTCGGAAGCAGGACAGACGTGGCTACACCTTC. Its translation: CSVRKQDRRGYTF.

V gene TRBV19 combines with J gene TRBJ2-5; D ambiguous. Trimming removed 3 bases at V and 3 bases at J, with 14 bases between. Looked up from germline, CDR1 is LNHDA and CDR2 is SQIVND (reference sequence). CDR3 length equals 15 residues. The CDR3 sequence is CASSIHYETKETQYF. CDR3 nucleotide sequence: TGTGCCAGTAGTATCCACTACGAGACCAAAGAGACCCAGTACTTC.

This clone has more than one count but fewer than ten. V gene TRBV5-1 combines with J gene TRBJ1-2; D is unclear. Trimming removed 6 bases from V and 0 bases from J, with 18 bases in between. This CDR3 has 16 amino acids. Germline V gives CDR1 SGHRS, CDR2 YFSETQ. The CDR3, as DNA: TGCGCCAGCACCAGCACCTCTGAGGGAGCTAACTATGGCTACACCTTC. Amino acid sequence: CASTSTSEGANYGYTF.

In its sample, this clone was seen a few times. This sequence joins TRBV29-1 and TRBJ2-1; perhaps TRBD1 as D (6 bases). V lost 5 bases and J 5 bases, leaving 28 bases between the germline ends. Germline CDR1 and CDR2: SQVTM and ANQGSEA. The CDR3 length is 18 residues. The CDR3, as DNA: TGCAGCGTTTCCGGGACACCCACCGCGACGGTTTTAAACAATGAGCAGTTCTTC. Translated: CSVSGTPTATVLNNEQFF.

The chain is built from TRBV5-6 and TRBJ2-4, with 9 bases that match TRBD1. The germline gives CDR1 SGHDT, CDR2 YYEEEE. Trimming removed 6 bases from V and 13 bases from J; junction bases left unmatched: 5. The CDR3 loop spans 11 amino acids. The CDR3 spells CASIGQGRQYF. The CDR3 nucleotides read TGTGCCAGCATCGGACAGGGGAGGCAGTACTTC.